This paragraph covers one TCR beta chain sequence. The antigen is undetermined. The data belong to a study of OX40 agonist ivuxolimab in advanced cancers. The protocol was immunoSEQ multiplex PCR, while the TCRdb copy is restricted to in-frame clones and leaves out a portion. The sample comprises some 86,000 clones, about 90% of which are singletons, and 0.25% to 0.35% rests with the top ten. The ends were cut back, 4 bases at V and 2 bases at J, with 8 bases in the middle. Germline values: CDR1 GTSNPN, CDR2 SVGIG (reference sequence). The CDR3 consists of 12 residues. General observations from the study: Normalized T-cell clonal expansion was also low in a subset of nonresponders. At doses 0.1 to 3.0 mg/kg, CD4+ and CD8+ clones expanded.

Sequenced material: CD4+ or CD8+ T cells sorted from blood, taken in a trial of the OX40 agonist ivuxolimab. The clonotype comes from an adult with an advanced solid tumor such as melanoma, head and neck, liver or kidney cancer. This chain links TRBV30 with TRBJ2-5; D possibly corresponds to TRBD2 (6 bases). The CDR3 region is CAWTSAQETQYF. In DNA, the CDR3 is TGTGCCTGGACTAGCGCTCAAGAGACCCAGTACTTC.